Below are 2 T cell receptor beta chains sequenced from a single sample in a study of naive and memory T cell subsets. Study-level points and caveats: A few larger clonotypes appeared in naive repertoires, especially CD8, possibly memory cells re-expressing CD45RA.

An equimolar mix of two oligonucleotides served as the beta constant-region primer for TRBC1 and TRBC2. Ligated cDNA was amplified by four rounds of PCR with nested alpha and beta constant-region primers and SP2. TCRdb used MiXCR to reprocess the UMI-ligation and nested PCR reads, holding one entry per CDR3 protein. This sample carries about 140,000 distinct CDR3 sequences, around 21% of them seen once, and the ten largest clones take more than 0.6%. For these receptors, no antigen is known. Material: naive CD8+ T cells from blood. The receptor source for this set is a human donor in good health.

The sample holds many counts of this clonotype. A read error may account for a junction end that differs from germline. The chain uses TRBV7-9 and TRBJ2-1; D might be TRBD2 (6 bases). There are 15 residues in the CDR3. Germline CDR1 is SEHNR and CDR2 is FQNEAQ (reference sequence). CDR3 residues: CASSLSSGSSNEQFF. The CDR3 DNA reads TGTGCCAGCAGCTTATCCAGCGGGTCCTCCAATGAGCAGTTCTTC.

This clonotype was seen only a few times. The chain uses TRBV29-1 and TRBJ1-2; no firm D call. Germline V lookup: CDR1 SQVTM, CDR2 ANQGSEA. There are 12 residues in the CDR3. The V end was cut by 2 bases, the J end by 3 bases, with 7 bases between. This CDR3 is CSVEWGDYGYTF. Written as DNA, the CDR3 is TGCAGCGTTGAATGGGGAGACTATGGCTACACCTTC.